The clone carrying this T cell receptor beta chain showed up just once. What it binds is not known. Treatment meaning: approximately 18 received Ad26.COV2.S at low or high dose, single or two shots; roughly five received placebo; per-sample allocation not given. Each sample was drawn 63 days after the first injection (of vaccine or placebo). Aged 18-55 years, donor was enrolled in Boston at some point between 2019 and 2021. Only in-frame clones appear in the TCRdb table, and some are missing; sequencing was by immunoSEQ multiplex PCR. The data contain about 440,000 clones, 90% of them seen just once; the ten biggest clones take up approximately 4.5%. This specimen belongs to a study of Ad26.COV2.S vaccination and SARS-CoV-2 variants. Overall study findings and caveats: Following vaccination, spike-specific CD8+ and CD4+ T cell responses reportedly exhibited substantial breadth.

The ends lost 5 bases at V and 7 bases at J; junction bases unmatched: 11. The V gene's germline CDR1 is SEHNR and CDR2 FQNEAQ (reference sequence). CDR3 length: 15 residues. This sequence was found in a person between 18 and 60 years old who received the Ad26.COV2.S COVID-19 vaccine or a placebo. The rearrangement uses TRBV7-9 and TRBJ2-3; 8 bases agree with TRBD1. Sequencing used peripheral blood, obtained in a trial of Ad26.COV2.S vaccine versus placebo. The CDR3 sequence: CASSRPGTGNHTQYF. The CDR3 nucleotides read TGTGCCAGCAGCCGACCCGGGACAGGTAATCATACGCAGTATTTT.